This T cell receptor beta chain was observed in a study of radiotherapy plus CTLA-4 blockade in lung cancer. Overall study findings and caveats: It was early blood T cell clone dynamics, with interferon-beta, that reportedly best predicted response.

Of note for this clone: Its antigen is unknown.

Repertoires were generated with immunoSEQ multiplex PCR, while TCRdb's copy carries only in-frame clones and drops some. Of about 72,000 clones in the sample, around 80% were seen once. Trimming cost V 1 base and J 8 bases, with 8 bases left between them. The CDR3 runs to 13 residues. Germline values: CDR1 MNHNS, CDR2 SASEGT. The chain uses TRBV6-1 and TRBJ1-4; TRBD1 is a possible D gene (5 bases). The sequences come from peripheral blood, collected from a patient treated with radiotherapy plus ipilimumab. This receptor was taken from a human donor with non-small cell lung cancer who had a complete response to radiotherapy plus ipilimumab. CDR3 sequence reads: CASSEGGREKLFF. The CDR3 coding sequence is TGTGCCAGCAGTGAAGGGGGGAGGGAAAAACTGTTTTTT.